This is a list of T cell receptor beta chains from one sample in a study of Graves' ophthalmopathy and Graves' hyperthyroidism. TCRdb re-called the multiplex PCR reads through MiXCR, storing one row per CDR3 protein. This table holds 1 million to 1.3 million distinct CDR3 sequences, about 35% found once. Sequencing input: peripheral blood or thyroid tissue (not recorded which). Receptors originate from an adult man with Graves' hyperthyroidism. The CDR3 runs from the conserved cysteine through the conserved F or W. Each record gives: J gene, CDR3 length, clone size, V gene, D gene, CDR3 protein, CDR3 DNA. The D gene is left open where the match is weak. Only part of the rows carry a size: once, few, many, or a class if the clone is expanded.

TRBJ1-2,12,many,TRBV24-1,NA,CATSDSGRSYTF,TGTGCCACCAGTGATTCAGGGCGTAGCTACACCTTC
TRBJ1-5,15,few,TRBV6-4,NA,CASRWTPRPKEPQHF,TGTGCCAGCCGGTGGACGCCTAGGCCCAAAGAGCCCCAGCATTTT
TRBJ2-7,16,NA,TRBV7-9,TRBD2,CASSSLSGAHYYEQYF,TGTGCCAGCAGCTCCCTTAGCGGGGCACACTACTACGAGCAGTACTTC
TRBJ1-5,13,many,TRBV4-1,NA,CASSQEVHEPQHF,TGCGCCAGCAGCCAAGAGGTCCACGAGCCCCAGCATTTT
TRBJ2-7,14,many,TRBV10-2,NA,CASSDSGTYYEQYF,TGCGCCAGCAGTGATTCAGGAACGTACTACGAGCAGTACTTC
TRBJ2-7,12,NA,TRBV29-1,TRBD1,CSVVYRGYEQYF,TGCAGCGTTGTATACAGGGGGTACGAGCAGTACTTC
TRBJ2-2,13,NA,TRBV7-2,NA,CASSLDRDGELFF,TGTGCCAGCAGCTTAGATCGGGACGGGGAGCTGTTTTTT
TRBJ1-4,12,many,TRBV6-1,NA,CASLNRNEKLFF,TGTGCCAGCTTGAACCGGAATGAAAAACTGTTTTTT
TRBJ1-2,12,NA,TRBV20-1,NA,CSARDVSRGYTF,TGCAGTGCTAGAGATGTGTCTCGAGGCTACACCTTC
TRBJ1-1,14,NA,TRBV6-5,NA,CASCYSWQNTEAFF,TGTGCCAGCTGTTACTCGTGGCAGAACACTGAAGCTTTCTTT
TRBJ2-3,13,NA,TRBV5-1,NA,CASAGTNTDTQYF,TGCGCCAGCGCAGGGACCAACACAGATACGCAGTATTTT
TRBJ2-7,16,few,TRBV5-1,TRBD2,CASSFGTSGRAGEQYF,TGCGCCAGCAGCTTTGGGACTAGCGGGAGGGCCGGGGAGCAGTACTTC
TRBJ2-5,13,many,TRBV10-3,TRBD1,CAIRSTGVETQYF,TGTGCCATCAGGAGTACAGGGGTGGAGACCCAGTACTTC
TRBJ2-6,14,many,TRBV12-3/TRBV12-4,NA,CASSYFSGANVLTF,TGTGCCAGCAGTTACTTCTCTGGGGCCAACGTCCTGACTTTC
TRBJ2-7,13,NA,TRBV5-1,TRBD1,CASSWDRGLEQYF,TGCGCCAGCAGCTGGGACAGGGGGCTCGAGCAGTACTTC
TRBJ1-2,16,many,TRBV6-5,NA,CASSYSRVATNYGYTF,TGTGCCAGCAGTTACTCGAGGGTTGCGACGAACTATGGCTACACCTTC
TRBJ2-5,14,NA,TRBV7-7,NA,CASSAPDGQETQYF,TGTGCCAGCTCCGCGCCGGACGGCCAAGAGACCCAGTACTTC
TRBJ1-1,16,NA,TRBV15,TRBD1,CATSRVQGALEGEAFF,TGTGCCACCAGCAGAGTTCAGGGGGCGCTTGAGGGTGAAGCTTTCTTT
TRBJ1-1,14,many,TRBV7-2,TRBD1,CASSGRDRAIEAFF,TGTGCCAGCAGCGGCCGGGACAGGGCGATTGAAGCTTTCTTT
TRBJ2-7,15,many,TRBV20-1,TRBD2,CSASKAGGAFYEQYF,TGCAGTGCTAGTAAGGCGGGGGGCGCGTTCTACGAGCAGTACTTC
TRBJ1-1,15,many,TRBV7-9,NA,CASSPRRGIDTEAFF,TGTGCCAGCAGCCCCAGGAGGGGAATCGACACTGAAGCTTTCTTT
TRBJ1-2,14,NA,TRBV9,NA,CASSVEVSDYGYAF,TGTGCCAGCAGCGTGGAGGTCTCGGACTATGGCTACGCCTTC
TRBJ2-6,17,few,TRBV9,TRBD1,CASSVGQDRDGANVLTF,TGTGCCAGCAGCGTAGGGCAGGACAGGGACGGGGCCAACGTCCTGACTTTC
TRBJ2-6,15,many,TRBV12-3/TRBV12-4,NA,CASSPIGSGANVLTF,TGTGCCAGCAGTCCGATCGGGTCTGGGGCCAACGTCCTGACTTTC
TRBJ1-5,15,few,TRBV6-1,TRBD1,CASNTGGGSNQPQHF,TGTGCCAGCAACACAGGGGGAGGAAGCAATCAGCCCCAGCATTTT
TRBJ1-4,18,NA,TRBV19,NA,CASSSLGHRSASNEKLFF,TGTGCCAGTAGTTCCTTGGGACACCGATCTGCTTCTAATGAAAAACTGTTTTTT
TRBJ1-4,15,many,TRBV9,TRBD1,CASSAYRDSGEKLFF,TGTGCCAGCAGCGCCTACCGGGACAGCGGGGAAAAACTGTTTTTT
TRBJ2-2,15,many,TRBV5-1,NA,CASSLWGEGTGELFF,TGCGCCAGCAGCTTGTGGGGAGAGGGAACCGGGGAGCTGTTTTTT
TRBJ1-5,15,many,TRBV10-1,NA,CASSESLGHPVYAYF,TGCGCCAGCAGTGAGTCCTTGGGACATCCAGTTTACGCTTATTTT
TRBJ2-7,14,NA,TRBV24-1,TRBD2,CATSDITGVAGQYF,TGTGCCACCAGTGACATTACAGGAGTAGCGGGGCAGTACTTC
TRBJ1-2,16,NA,TRBV9,NA,CASSQEATGFYRGYTF,TGTGCCAGCAGCCAAGAGGCGACAGGTTTCTATCGGGGCTACACCTTC
TRBJ1-1,14,NA,TRBV7-3,NA,CASSSFGGVTEAFF,TGTGCCAGCAGCTCCTTCGGGGGGGTTACTGAAGCTTTCTTT
TRBJ2-6,21,NA,TRBV11-1,NA,CASSLKRLEQVNVSGANVLTF,TGTGCCAGCAGCTTAAAACGCCTCGAACAGGTTAATGTCTCTGGGGCCAACGTCCTGACTTTC
TRBJ1-6,16,many,TRBV7-9,NA,CASSHDSNSYNSPLHF,TGTGCCAGCAGTCACGACAGCAACTCCTATAATTCACCCCTCCACTTT
TRBJ1-5,11,few,TRBV6-1,NA,CASSAYQPQHF,TGTGCCAGCAGTGCGTATCAGCCCCAGCATTTT
TRBJ2-5,14,NA,TRBV11-2,NA,CASFPLQGQETQYF,TGTGCCAGCTTCCCCCTCCAGGGTCAAGAGACCCAGTACTTC
TRBJ1-4,14,NA,TRBV20-1,TRBD1,CSARDEGAYEKLFF,TGCAGTGCTAGAGATGAGGGGGCGTATGAAAAACTGTTTTTT
TRBJ1-3,12,NA,TRBV7-9,NA,CASKDNGNTIYF,TGTGCCAGCAAGGACAATGGAAACACCATATATTTT
TRBJ2-7,13,many,TRBV5-1,NA,CASSLGLGTEQYF,TGCGCCAGCAGCTTGGGCTTGGGTACCGAGCAGTACTTC
TRBJ1-2,16,few,TRBV6-1,TRBD1,CASKGPRTGTNYGYTF,TGTGCCAGCAAAGGACCCCGGACAGGGACTAACTATGGCTACACCTTC
TRBJ1-2,11,many,TRBV20-1,TRBD1,CSATGQPGYTF,TGCAGTGCAACGGGACAGCCTGGCTACACCTTC
TRBJ2-7,12,NA,TRBV2,NA,CASYLGHYEQYF,TGTGCCAGCTACCTGGGGCACTACGAGCAGTACTTC
TRBJ1-5,15,NA,TRBV15,NA,CATSILRGSNQPQHF,TGTGCCACCAGCATCCTGAGAGGAAGCAATCAGCCCCAGCATTTT
TRBJ1-2,14,NA,TRBV6-6,NA,CASSYVLRTYGYTF,TGTGCCAGCAGTTACGTGCTTCGTACGTATGGCTACACCTTC
TRBJ1-1,15,many,TRBV2,TRBD1,CASRGGESGGPEAFF,TGTGCCAGCAGAGGGGGGGAGTCAGGGGGTCCTGAAGCTTTCTTT
TRBJ2-5,13,many,TRBV29-1,NA,CSALGTLQETQYF,TGCAGCGCTTTAGGGACACTCCAAGAGACCCAGTACTTC
TRBJ2-5,13,many,TRBV7-2,NA,CASSRDIKETQYF,TGTGCCAGCAGCAGGGACATAAAAGAGACCCAGTACTTC
TRBJ1-6,15,NA,TRBV9,TRBD1,CASSFSGTGRSPLHF,TGTGCCAGCAGCTTCTCCGGGACAGGGCGGTCACCCCTCCACTTT
TRBJ2-7,13,many,TRBV6-4,TRBD1,CASSVTGGHEQYF,TGTGCCAGCAGCGTGACAGGGGGTCACGAGCAGTACTTC
TRBJ1-3,14,many,TRBV6-6,TRBD1,CASSKGTVGNTIYF,TGTGCCAGCAGCAAAGGGACAGTTGGAAACACCATATATTTT
TRBJ2-2,17,many,TRBV7-9,NA,CASSATLVRTNTGELFF,TGTGCCAGCAGCGCCACCCTCGTGAGGACGAACACCGGGGAGCTGTTTTTT
TRBJ1-1,14,NA,TRBV7-8,NA,CASSHLARVAEAFF,TGTGCCAGCAGCCATTTGGCCAGGGTGGCTGAAGCTTTCTTT
TRBJ1-2,14,once,TRBV9,NA,CASSVAGGLGGYTF,TGTGCCAGCAGCGTAGCCGGGGGCTTGGGTGGCTACACCTTC
TRBJ1-2,13,NA,TRBV19,NA,CASSIQGSYGYTF,TGTGCCAGTAGTATTCAGGGGAGCTATGGCTACACCTTC
TRBJ1-6,14,many,TRBV10-3,NA,CAISDPAAGSPLHF,TGTGCCATCAGTGACCCGGCGGCAGGGTCACCCCTCCACTTT
TRBJ2-7,11,many,TRBV30,NA,CAWSATYEQYF,TGTGCCTGGAGTGCCACCTACGAGCAGTACTTC
TRBJ1-1,16,few,TRBV28,NA,CASSSPKAGRNTEAFF,TGTGCCAGCAGTTCCCCTAAGGCAGGGCGGAACACTGAAGCTTTCTTT
TRBJ2-3,14,few,TRBV24-1,NA,CATRDRGSTDTQYF,TGTGCCACCAGGGATCGCGGCAGCACAGATACGCAGTATTTT
TRBJ2-6,16,many,TRBV12-3/TRBV12-4,NA,CASSREGGSGANVLTF,TGTGCCAGCAGTCGAGAGGGGGGGTCCGGGGCCAACGTCCTGACTTTC
TRBJ1-2,15,NA,TRBV9,NA,CACSAWGLGGYGYTF,TGTGCCTGCAGCGCCTGGGGCCTGGGTGGCTATGGCTACACCTTC